The 13 T cell receptor beta chains listed next were all sequenced from one sample in a study of blood T cells in healthy people across ages. A second PCR of about 6 to 11 cycles used a sample-barcoded 5' primer and a J-beta primer mix. TCRdb reprocessed the 5' RACE reads via MiXCR and lists one record per CDR3 protein. Among around 1,000,000 distinct CDR3 sequences listed, 35% to 40% were seen once. Sequenced sample: blood. These receptors originate from a man aged 18 to 30 in good health.

This clonotype was picked up a small number of times. V is TRBV9 and J is TRBJ2-5; D not resolved. This CDR3 is built from 15 residues. Trimming stripped 3 bases from V and 5 bases from J, with 17 bases between. Germline CDR1 SGDLS, CDR2 YYNGEE. This chain's CDR3 is CASSEKVLAWETQYF. The CDR3 DNA follows: TGTGCCAGCAGCGAGAAGGTCCTGGCTTGGGAGACCCAGTACTTC. The full variable domain, in which reference TRBV9 and TRBJ2-5 provide the parts outside the CDR3, is DSGVTQTPKHLITATGQRVTLRCSPRSGDLSVYWYQQSLDQGLQFLIQYYNGEERAKGNILERFSAQQFPDLHSELNLSSLELGDSALYFCASSEKVLAWETQYFGPGTRLLVL.

This clonotype appeared a few times. The V and J genes are TRBV5-4 and TRBJ2-1, with TRBD1 matching over 9 bases. The length of the CDR3 is 15 residues. The V segment lost 1 base and the J segment 7 bases; nucleotides outside the gene matches: 6. Per the germline V gene, CDR1 is SGHNT and CDR2 is YYREEE (reference sequence). CDR3 in amino acids: CASSLRDRVKNEQFF. The CDR3 bases are TGTGCCAGCAGCTTGCGGGACAGGGTGAAGAATGAGCAGTTCTTC.

V usage is TRBV5-1 and J usage is TRBJ2-3, with a tentative D call TRBD2 (6 bases). There are 16 residues in the CDR3. V was trimmed by 4 bases and J by 0 bases, leaving 15 bases between them. Germline V gives CDR1 SGHRS, CDR2 YFSETQ. The CDR3 region is CASSVGLEGSTDTQYF. The CDR3 DNA sequence: TGCGCCAGCAGCGTGGGACTGGAAGGAAGCACAGATACGCAGTATTTT. The full variable domain, with the rest looked up from reference TRBV5-1 and TRBJ2-3, is KAGVTQTPRYLIKTRGQQVTLSCSPISGHRSVSWYQQTPGQGLQFLFEYFSETQRNKGNFPGRFSGRQFSNSRSEMNVSTLELGDSALYLCASSVGLEGSTDTQYFGPGTRLTVL.

The chain uses TRBV7-2 and TRBJ1-5; D is unclear. Per the germline V gene, CDR1 is SGHTA and CDR2 is FQGNSA. The CDR3 length is 15 residues. Trimming left V 1 base short and J 0 bases short, with 7 bases between. CDR3 nucleotides: TGTGCCAGCAGCTTAGGGGAATTTAGCAATCAGCCCCAGCATTTT. It is translated as CASSLGEFSNQPQHF.

This chain connects TRBV5-1 to TRBJ1-4; 7 nucleotides align to TRBD1. Per the germline V gene, CDR1 is SGHRS and CDR2 is YFSETQ. This CDR3 has 14 amino acids. Trimming at V came to 2 bases and at J to 8 bases, leaving 6 bases not matched to a gene. As DNA, the CDR3 is TGCGCCAGCAGCTTTGACAGGGACGGAGAAAAACTGTTTTTT. Protein sequence: CASSFDRDGEKLFF.

The J gene is TRBJ1-2, the V gene TRBV7-2; D gene uncertain. The germline V gene encodes CDR1 SGHTA and CDR2 FQGNSA. CDR3 size: 16 residues. Trimming left V 2 bases short and J 0 bases short, with 13 bases between. In DNA form, the CDR3 reads TGTGCCAGCAGCTTATTTCACCCAGGCGCTAACTATGGCTACACCTTC. This codes for CASSLFHPGANYGYTF.

To note about this clonotype: This may stem from a read error, because a much larger clone lies one nucleotide away. V gene TRBV7-2 combines with J gene TRBJ2-3; D remains unclear. This CDR3 has 13 residues. Germline values: CDR1 SGHTA, CDR2 FQGNSA. CDR3 amino acids: CASSSLSTDKQYF. The CDR3 DNA reads as TGTGCCAGCAGCTCCCTCAGCACAGATAAGCAGTATTTT.

DNA for the CDR3: TGCAGTGCCCCCCGGGCGGGGTTCCACAATGAGCAGTTCTTC. Translation gives CSAPRAGFHNEQFF. The V call is TRBV20-1, the J call TRBJ2-1; D may be TRBD2 (6 bases). Germline values: CDR1 DFQATT, CDR2 SNEGSKA (reference sequence). V dropped 6 bases and J dropped 5 bases, with 17 bases sitting between them. The CDR3 has 14 residues.

This clonotype was found a few times. The chain couples TRBV5-1 to TRBJ2-1; 13 bases agree with TRBD2. The CDR3 is 16 residues long. Germline values: CDR1 SGHRS, CDR2 YFSETQ. With 3 bases clipped from V and 4 bases from J, the junction kept 4 bases outside the gene matches. The CDR3 coding sequence is TGCGCCAGCAGCTCAGGACTAGCGGGGGAGTACAATGAGCAGTTCTTC. Amino acids: CASSSGLAGEYNEQFF.

The chain combines TRBV6-6 with TRBJ2-3; TRBD2 agrees at 11 bases. The CDR3 is 17 residues long. The V gene's germline CDR1 is MNHNY and CDR2 SVGAGI (reference sequence). The V and J ends lost 0 bases and 4 bases, in that order; junction bases with no gene match: 6. CDR3 coding DNA: TGTGCCAGCAGTTACTCAACTAGCGGGGGCCAGCCAGATACGCAGTATTTT. It yields the protein CASSYSTSGGQPDTQYF.

A remark on this clonotype: This may be a read error, as it is one base from a much larger clone. The J gene is TRBJ1-4, the V gene TRBV5-1; D ambiguous. The CDR3 has 15 residues. Between the trimmed V and J ends, which lost 4 bases and 0 bases, there was a span of 10 bases. The germline V gene has CDR1 SGHRS and CDR2 YFSETQ. The CDR3 DNA is TGCGCCAGCAGCGGCAGGAGTGCAACTAATGAAAAACTGTTTTTT. This sequence encodes CASSGRSATNEKLFF. Full variable domain (outside the CDR3, taken from reference TRBV5-1 and TRBJ1-4): KAGVTQTPRYLIKTRGQQVTLSCSPISGHRSVSWYQQTPGQGLQFLFEYFSETQRNKGNFPGRFSGRQFSNSRSEMNVSTLELGDSALYLCASSGRSATNEKLFFGSGTQLSVL.

V gene TRBV28 combines with J gene TRBJ2-1; D gene ambiguous. The V end lost 6 bases, the J end lost 0 bases, and 12 bases lay between the germline ends. Germline assignment: CDR1 MDHEN and CDR2 SYDVKM. This CDR3 comprises 15 residues. CDR3 in DNA: TGTGCCAGCAGGAACTTTTTTGACTCCTACAATGAGCAGTTCTTC. Its translation is CASRNFFDSYNEQFF.

In this sample, this clonotype turned up many times. The V and J genes are TRBV29-1 and TRBJ2-5; D unresolved. V was clipped by 5 bases and J by 0 bases, with 10 bases between them. Germline CDR1 is SQVTM and CDR2 is ANQGSEA. CDR3 length equals 13 residues. The CDR3 DNA follows: TGCAGCGTTTCAGGACGAGACCAAGAGACCCAGTACTTC. Residues: CSVSGRDQETQYF.